This T cell receptor (beta chain) is drawn from a study of tissue T cells after allogeneic stem cell transplantation. Findings of the study overall: Motif-based clustering found tissue-specific repertoire signatures shared across patients, though few clones were shared.

The V and J ends lost 5 bases and 0 bases, in that order; junction bases with no gene match: 5. CDR1 and CDR2 (germline): MSHET, SYDVDS. This CDR3 has 15 amino acids. TCRdb's table, derived via immunoSEQ multiplex PCR, lists solely in-frame clones and lacks some. The sample includes about 20,000 clones, around 70% seen only once; the top ten take over 0.85%. In the case of this clone: Its target is not known. Mouse names are used for the genes. The CDR3 is cut off 1 residue early in the read; its end comes from the germline J gene.

The clonotype originates from a female BALB/c mouse in good health. Strain haplotype (MHC): H2-d. Sequencing used spleen. The V call is TRBV29, the J call TRBJ2-4; 7 positions agree with TRBD1. The DNA read from the CDR3 is TGTGCTAGCAGTCCAAACAGGGGTAGTCAAAACACCTTGTAC. Translated: CASSPNRGSQNTLY. The complete CDR3 sequence is CASSPNRGSQNTLYF.